This T cell receptor beta chain derives from a study of OX40 agonist ivuxolimab in advanced cancers. Some clones are missing from TCRdb's copy, which holds only in-frame ones; the method was immunoSEQ multiplex PCR. The sample lists 70,000 or so clones; 84% were seen once. The J segment lost 4 bases and the V segment lost 0 bases, leaving 5 bases of the junction unmatched. Germline CDR1 LNHNV, CDR2 YYDKDF (reference sequence). The CDR3 is made up of 16 amino acids. This sequence originates from an adult with an advanced solid tumor such as melanoma, head and neck, liver or kidney cancer. The chain links TRBV15 to TRBJ1-5, with TRBD1 matching 8 bases. Source: CD4+ or CD8+ T cells sorted from blood, taken in a trial of the OX40 agonist ivuxolimab. CDR3: CATSRDRTGRNQPQHF. The CDR3 coding sequence is TGTGCCACCAGCAGAGATAGGACAGGGAGGAATCAGCCCCAGCATTTT.